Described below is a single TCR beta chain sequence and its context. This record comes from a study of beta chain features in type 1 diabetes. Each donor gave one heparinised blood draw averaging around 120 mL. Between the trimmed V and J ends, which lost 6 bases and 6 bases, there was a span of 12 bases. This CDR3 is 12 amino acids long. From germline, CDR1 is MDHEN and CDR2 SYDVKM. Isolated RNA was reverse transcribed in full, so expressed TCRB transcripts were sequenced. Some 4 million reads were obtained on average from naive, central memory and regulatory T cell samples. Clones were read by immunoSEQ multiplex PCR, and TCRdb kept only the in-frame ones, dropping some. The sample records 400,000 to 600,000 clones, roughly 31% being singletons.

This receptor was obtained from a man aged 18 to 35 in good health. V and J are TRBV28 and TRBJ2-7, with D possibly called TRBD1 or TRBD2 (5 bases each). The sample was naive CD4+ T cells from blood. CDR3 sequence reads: CASSWGMAEQYF. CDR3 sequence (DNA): TGTGCCAGCAGCTGGGGGATGGCCGAGCAGTACTTC. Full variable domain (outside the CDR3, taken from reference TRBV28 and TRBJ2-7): DVKVTQSSRYLVKRTGEKVFLECVQDMDHENMFWYRQDPGLGLRLIYFSYDVKMKEKGDIPEGYSVSREKKERFSLILESASTNQTSMYLCASSWGMAEQYFGPGTRLTVT.